This TCR beta chain is from a study of cytomegalovirus exposure and HLA in healthy donors. Points from the study as a whole: Association of a missense DCLRE1C variant with TCR beta V- and J-gene trimming was reported in a later analysis. The study labeled 164 TCR beta chains cytomegalovirus-associated. Among the most significant clusters, several appeared linked to common viral pathogens in a later analysis.

In the case of this clone: Antigen unknown.

Per germline, CDR1 SGHVS and CDR2 FQNEAQ. Between the trimmed V and J ends, which lost 6 bases and 4 bases, there was a span of 12 bases. The CDR3 is 13 residues long. Primers included in the PCR were 60 Vbeta and 13 Jbeta primers. Data came from immunoSEQ multiplex PCR; TCRdb stores just in-frame clones and leaves some out. The sample shows roughly 170,000 clones, over 80% of them seen only once. The V call is TRBV7-8, the J call TRBJ2-5; D possibly corresponds to TRBD2 (6 bases). This clonotype originated in a woman between 50 and 59 years old in good health and CMV-seropositive. The sample consisted of PBMCs. CDR3 loop: CASSRAGGETQYF. The CDR3 DNA is TGTGCCAGCAGTAGGGCCGGGGGAGAGACCCAGTACTTC. The complete variable domain, with remaining parts taken from reference TRBV7-8 and TRBJ2-5, reads GAGVSQSPRYKVAKRGQDVALRCDPISGHVSLFWYQQALGQGPEFLTYFQNEAQLDKSGLPSDRFFAERPEGSVSTLKIQRTQQEDSAVYLCASSRAGGETQYFGPGTRLLVL.